This T cell receptor (beta chain) was recorded in a study of tumor-infiltrating T cells and Merkel cell polyomavirus. Study-wide background: CD8+ T cells recognized the Merkel cell polyomavirus KLL epitope. Whole-study results and caveats: A limitation of this study is its small sample size. MCC-specific survival improved with roughly 1.9-20% versus roughly 0-0.15% intratumoral KLL-specific T cells.

Profiled with immunoSEQ multiplex PCR; TCRdb holds only in-frame clones, not every one. The data contain over 20,000 clones, about 85% of them singletons. On this clone itself: Its antigen remains unidentified.

The CDR3 sequence is 15 residues long. Trimming removed 2 bases from V and 5 bases from J; junction bases left unmatched: 6. Germline V gene data show CDR1 as MDHEN and CDR2 as SYDVKM. All patients' tumors stained robustly positive for Merkel cell polyomavirus Large T antigen by immunohistochemistry. Every patient was Caucasian, with ages from roughly 50 to 77 and median 65. This chain links TRBV28 with TRBJ1-5, with 7 bases matching TRBD1. The receptor was isolated from a middle-aged man with Merkel cell carcinoma. Sequencing input: lymph node tissue. Here the CDR3 reads CASSLPDRTDQPQHF. As DNA, the CDR3 is TGTGCCAGCAGTTTACCGGACAGGACGGATCAGCCCCAGCATTTT.